What follows are 2 T cell receptor beta chains derived from one specimen sequenced in a study of blood T cell repertoires in COVID-19. The repertoire was sequenced with immunoSEQ multiplex PCR; TCRdb's copy has only in-frame clones and lacks some. The sample comprises some 260,000 clones, 88% of which are singletons, and 5% to 6.5% rests with the top ten. The sequenced sample consisted of peripheral blood. The receptors shown here come from a woman in her twenties or thirties with COVID-19, enrolled during active disease.

The rearrangement uses TRBV23-1 and TRBJ2-1; 8 bases are shared with TRBD2. TRBV23-1 is recorded as an ORF, its role being uncertain. This CDR3 is built from 12 residues. The J segment lost 10 bases and the V segment lost 6 bases, leaving 5 bases of the junction unmatched. Written as DNA, the CDR3 is TGCGCCAGCAGCGGGGGGGGCGCGGAGCAGTTCTTC. Its protein product is CASSGGGAEQFF.

The chain links TRBV12-2 to TRBJ2-1; the tabulated D call, TRBD2, remains unverified against the DNA. TRBV12-2 is marked as a pseudogene. This CDR3 region has 17 residues. CDR3 DNA sequence: TGTGCAAGTCGCTTAGGTAGTACGAGCGGGAGGATCCCAGAGCAGTTCTTC. Its translation: CASRLGSTSGRIPEQFF.